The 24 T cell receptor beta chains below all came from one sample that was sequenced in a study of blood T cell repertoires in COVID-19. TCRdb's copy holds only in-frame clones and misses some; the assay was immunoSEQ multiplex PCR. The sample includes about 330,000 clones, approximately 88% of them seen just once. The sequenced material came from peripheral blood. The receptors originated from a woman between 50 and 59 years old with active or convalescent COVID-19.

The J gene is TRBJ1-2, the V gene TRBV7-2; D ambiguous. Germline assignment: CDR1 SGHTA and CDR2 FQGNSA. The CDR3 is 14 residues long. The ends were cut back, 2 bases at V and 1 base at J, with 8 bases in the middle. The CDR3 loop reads CASSLSSGNYGYTF. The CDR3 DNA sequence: TGTGCCAGCAGCTTATCTAGTGGTAACTATGGCTACACCTTC.

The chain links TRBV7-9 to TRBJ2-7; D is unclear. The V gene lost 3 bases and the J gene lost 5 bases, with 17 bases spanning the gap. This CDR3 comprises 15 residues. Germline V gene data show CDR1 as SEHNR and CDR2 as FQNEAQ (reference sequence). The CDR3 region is CASSLVQVLSNEQYF. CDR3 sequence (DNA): TGTGCCAGCAGCTTGGTCCAGGTGCTTTCTAACGAGCAGTACTTC.

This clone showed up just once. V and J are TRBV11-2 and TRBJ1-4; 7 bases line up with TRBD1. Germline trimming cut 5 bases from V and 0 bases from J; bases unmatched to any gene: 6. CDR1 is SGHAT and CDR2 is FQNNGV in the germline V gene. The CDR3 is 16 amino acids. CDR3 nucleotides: TGTGCCAGCAGCACAGGGGATAAACCAACTAATGAAAAACTGTTTTTT. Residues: CASSTGDKPTNEKLFF.

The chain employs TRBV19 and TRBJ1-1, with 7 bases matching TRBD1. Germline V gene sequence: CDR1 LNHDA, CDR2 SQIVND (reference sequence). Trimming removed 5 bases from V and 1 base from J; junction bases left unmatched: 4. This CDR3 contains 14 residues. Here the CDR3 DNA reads TGTGCCAGTAGTCATGGGACAGCGAACACTGAAGCTTTCTTT. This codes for CASSHGTANTEAFF.

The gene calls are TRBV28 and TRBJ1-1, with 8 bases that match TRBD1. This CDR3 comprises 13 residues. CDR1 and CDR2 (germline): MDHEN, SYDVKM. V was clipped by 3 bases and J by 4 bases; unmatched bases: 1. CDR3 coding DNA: TGTGCCAGCAGTTTTGGACAGGGCACTGAAGCTTTCTTT. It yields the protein CASSFGQGTEAFF.

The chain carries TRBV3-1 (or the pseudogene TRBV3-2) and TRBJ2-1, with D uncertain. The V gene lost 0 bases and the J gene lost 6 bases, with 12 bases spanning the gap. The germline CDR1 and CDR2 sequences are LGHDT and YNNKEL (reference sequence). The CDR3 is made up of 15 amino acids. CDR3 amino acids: CASSQEAVLTNEQFF. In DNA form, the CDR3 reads TGTGCCAGCAGCCAAGAGGCAGTTTTAACCAATGAGCAGTTCTTC.

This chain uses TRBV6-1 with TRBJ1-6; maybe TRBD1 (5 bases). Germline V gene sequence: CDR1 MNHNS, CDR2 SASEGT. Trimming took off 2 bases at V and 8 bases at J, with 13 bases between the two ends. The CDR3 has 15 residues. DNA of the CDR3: TGTGCCAGCAGTGAATTAGAGGGGAGGGATTCACCCCTCCACTTT. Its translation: CASSELEGRDSPLHF.

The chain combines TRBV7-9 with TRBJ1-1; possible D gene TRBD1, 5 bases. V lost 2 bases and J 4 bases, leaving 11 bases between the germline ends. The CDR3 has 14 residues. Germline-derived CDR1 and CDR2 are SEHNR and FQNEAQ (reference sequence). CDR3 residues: CASSLIGAGTEAFF. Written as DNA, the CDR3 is TGTGCCAGCAGCTTAATAGGGGCTGGCACTGAAGCTTTCTTT.

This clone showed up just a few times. The CDR3 DNA reads TGTGCCAGCAGCTTAAGGGGGAGCGAGGATGGCTACACCTTC. Protein: CASSLRGSEDGYTF. This chain connects TRBV7-2 to TRBJ1-2, with a tentative D call TRBD1 (6 bases). The CDR3 runs 14 residues. V was pared by 2 bases and J by 6 bases, with 13 bases between. From germline, CDR1 is SGHTA and CDR2 FQGNSA.

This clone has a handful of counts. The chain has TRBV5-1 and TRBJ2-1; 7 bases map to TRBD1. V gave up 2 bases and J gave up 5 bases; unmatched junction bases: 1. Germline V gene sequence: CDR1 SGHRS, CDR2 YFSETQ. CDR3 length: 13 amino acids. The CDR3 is CASSFGQDNEQFF. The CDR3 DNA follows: TGCGCCAGCAGCTTTGGACAGGACAATGAGCAGTTCTTC. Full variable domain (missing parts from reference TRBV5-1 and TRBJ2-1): KAGVTQTPRYLIKTRGQQVTLSCSPISGHRSVSWYQQTPGQGLQFLFEYFSETQRNKGNFPGRFSGRQFSNSRSEMNVSTLELGDSALYLCASSFGQDNEQFFGPGTRLTVL.

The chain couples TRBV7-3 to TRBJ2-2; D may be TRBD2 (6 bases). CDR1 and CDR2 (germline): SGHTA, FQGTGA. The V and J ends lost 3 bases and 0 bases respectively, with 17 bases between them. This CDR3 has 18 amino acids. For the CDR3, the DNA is TGTGCCAGCAGCTTCCAGGGACTTAGAAATCCGAACACCGGGGAGCTGTTTTTT. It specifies CASSFQGLRNPNTGELFF.

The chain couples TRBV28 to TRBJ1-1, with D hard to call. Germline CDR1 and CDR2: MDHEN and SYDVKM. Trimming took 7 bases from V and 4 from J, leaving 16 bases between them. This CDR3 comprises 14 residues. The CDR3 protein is CASTSTPGFTEAFF. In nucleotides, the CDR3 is TGTGCCAGCACCTCAACGCCGGGTTTCACTGAAGCTTTCTTT.

CDR3 coding DNA: TGTGCCAGCAGCGGAGGGACTAGCGTTGCCTCTTACACAGATACGCAGTATTTT. The encoded protein is CASSGGTSVASYTDTQYF. V usage is TRBV9 and J usage is TRBJ2-3; 10 bases are a match to TRBD2. The CDR3 sequence is 18 residues long. In germline, CDR1 is SGDLS, CDR2 YYNGEE. With 3 bases clipped from V and 2 bases from J, the junction kept 12 bases outside the gene matches.

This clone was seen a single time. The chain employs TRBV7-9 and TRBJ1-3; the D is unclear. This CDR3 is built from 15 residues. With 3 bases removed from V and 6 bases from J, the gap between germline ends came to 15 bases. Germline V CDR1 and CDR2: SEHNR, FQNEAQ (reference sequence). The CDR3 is CASSFSRGFQNTIYF. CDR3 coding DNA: TGTGCCAGCAGCTTTTCCAGAGGCTTCCAAAACACCATATATTTT.

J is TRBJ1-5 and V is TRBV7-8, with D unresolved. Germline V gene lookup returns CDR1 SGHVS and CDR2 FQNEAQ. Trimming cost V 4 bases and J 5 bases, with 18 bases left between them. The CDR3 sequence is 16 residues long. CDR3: CASSSSGAFTYQPQHF. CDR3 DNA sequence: TGTGCCAGCAGCTCCTCGGGAGCCTTTACCTATCAGCCCCAGCATTTT.

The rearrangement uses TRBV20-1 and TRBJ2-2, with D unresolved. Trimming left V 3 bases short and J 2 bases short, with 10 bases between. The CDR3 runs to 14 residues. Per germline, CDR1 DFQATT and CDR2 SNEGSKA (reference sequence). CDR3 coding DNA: TGCAGTGCTAGTTTCCAGGTTAACACCGGGGAGCTGTTTTTT. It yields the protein CSASFQVNTGELFF.

The DNA of the CDR3 is TGCGCCAGCAGCGGGACTAGCGGGCAGTTAATTGGCGAGCAGTACTTC. It translates to CASSGTSGQLIGEQYF. V usage is TRBV4-1 and J usage is TRBJ2-7; TRBD2 aligns across 12 bases. J was trimmed by 6 bases and V by 5 bases; bases with no gene match: 11. CDR1 is MGHRA, CDR2 YSYEKL, per germline. The CDR3 extends over 16 amino acids.

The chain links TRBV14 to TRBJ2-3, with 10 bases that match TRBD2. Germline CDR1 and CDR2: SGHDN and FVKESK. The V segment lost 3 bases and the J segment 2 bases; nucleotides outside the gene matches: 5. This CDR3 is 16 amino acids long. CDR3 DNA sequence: TGTGCCAGCAGCCACTCCCTAGCGGGGGCCACAGATACGCAGTATTTT. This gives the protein CASSHSLAGATDTQYF.

Here the CDR3 reads CASSVEGAINTEAFF. CDR3 nucleotides: TGTGCCAGCAGCGTTGAAGGGGCGATCAACACTGAAGCTTTCTTT. V and J are TRBV9 and TRBJ1-1, with D maybe TRBD1 (5 bases). The V end was cut by 2 bases, the J end by 2 bases, with 13 bases between. There are 15 residues in the CDR3. CDR1 and CDR2 from the germline V gene are SGDLS and YYNGEE.

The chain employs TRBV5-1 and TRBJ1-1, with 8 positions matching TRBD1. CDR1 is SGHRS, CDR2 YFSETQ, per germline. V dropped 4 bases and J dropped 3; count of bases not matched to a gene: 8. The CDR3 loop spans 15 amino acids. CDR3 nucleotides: TGCGCCAGCAGCCCCCGACAGGGGAGAGACACTGAAGCTTTCTTT. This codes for CASSPRQGRDTEAFF.

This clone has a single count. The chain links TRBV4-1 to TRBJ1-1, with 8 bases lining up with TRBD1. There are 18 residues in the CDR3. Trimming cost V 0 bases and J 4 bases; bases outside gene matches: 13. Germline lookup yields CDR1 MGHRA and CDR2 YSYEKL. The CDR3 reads CASSQDSNRGVRGTEAFF. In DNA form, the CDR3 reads TGCGCCAGCAGCCAAGATTCGAACAGGGGGGTCAGGGGCACTGAAGCTTTCTTT.

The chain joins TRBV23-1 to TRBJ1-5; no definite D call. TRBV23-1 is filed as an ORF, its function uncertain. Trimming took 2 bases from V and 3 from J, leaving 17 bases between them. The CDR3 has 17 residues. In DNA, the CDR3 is TGCGCCAGCAGTCAAACCCCCCCGGTAGTTCCCAATCAGCCCCAGCATTTT. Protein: CASSQTPPVVPNQPQHF.

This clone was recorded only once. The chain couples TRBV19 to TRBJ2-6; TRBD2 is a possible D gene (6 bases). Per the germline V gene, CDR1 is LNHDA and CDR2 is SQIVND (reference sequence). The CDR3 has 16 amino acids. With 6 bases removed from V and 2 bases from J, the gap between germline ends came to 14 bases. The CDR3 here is CASSPPWGAGANVLTF. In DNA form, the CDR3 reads TGTGCCAGTAGCCCTCCGTGGGGGGCTGGGGCCAACGTCCTGACTTTC. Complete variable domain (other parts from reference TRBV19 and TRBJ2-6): DGGITQSPKYLFRKEGQNVTLSCEQNLNHDAMYWYRQDPGQGLRLIYYSQIVNDFQKGDIAEGYSVSREKKESFPLTVTSAQKNPTAFYLCASSPPWGAGANVLTFGAGSRLTVL.

This CDR3 is CATPGQANSPLHF. The CDR3, as DNA: TGTGCCACCCCTGGACAGGCCAATTCACCCCTCCACTTT. The chain carries TRBV6-5 and TRBJ1-6; TRBD1 agrees at 7 bases. V gave up 10 bases and J gave up 7 bases; unmatched junction bases: 7. The CDR3 sequence is 13 residues long. The V gene's germline CDR1 is MNHEY and CDR2 SVGAGI.